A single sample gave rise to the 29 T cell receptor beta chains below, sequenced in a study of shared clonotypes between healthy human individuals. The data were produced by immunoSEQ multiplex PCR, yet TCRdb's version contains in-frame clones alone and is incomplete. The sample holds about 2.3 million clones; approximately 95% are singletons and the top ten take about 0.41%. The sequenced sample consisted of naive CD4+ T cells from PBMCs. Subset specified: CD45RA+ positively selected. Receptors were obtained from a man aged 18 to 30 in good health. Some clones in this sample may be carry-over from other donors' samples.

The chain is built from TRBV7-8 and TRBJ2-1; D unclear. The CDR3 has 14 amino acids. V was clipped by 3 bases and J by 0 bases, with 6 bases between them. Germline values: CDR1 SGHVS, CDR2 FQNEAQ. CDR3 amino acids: CASSFHSSYNEQFF. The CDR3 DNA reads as TGTGCCAGCAGCTTTCACAGCTCCTACAATGAGCAGTTCTTC.

The CDR3 loop reads CASSPSPGRGAGANVLTF. Written as DNA, the CDR3 is TGTGCCAGTAGTCCGTCGCCCGGCCGGGGGGCAGGGGCCAACGTCCTGACTTTC. The chain uses TRBV19 and TRBJ2-6; D is perhaps TRBD2 (7 bases). This CDR3 has 18 residues. Germline V lookup: CDR1 LNHDA, CDR2 SQIVND (reference sequence). Trimming pared 5 bases from V and 4 bases from J, leaving 21 bases between.

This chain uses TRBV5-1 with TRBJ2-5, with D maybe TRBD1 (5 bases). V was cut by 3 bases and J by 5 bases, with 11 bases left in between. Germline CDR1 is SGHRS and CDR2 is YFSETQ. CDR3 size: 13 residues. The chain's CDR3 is CASSSDRKETQYF. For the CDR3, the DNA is TGCGCCAGCAGCTCCGACAGAAAGGAGACCCAGTACTTC. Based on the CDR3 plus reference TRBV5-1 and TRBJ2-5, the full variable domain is KAGVTQTPRYLIKTRGQQVTLSCSPISGHRSVSWYQQTPGQGLQFLFEYFSETQRNKGNFPGRFSGRQFSNSRSEMNVSTLELGDSALYLCASSSDRKETQYFGPGTRLLVL.

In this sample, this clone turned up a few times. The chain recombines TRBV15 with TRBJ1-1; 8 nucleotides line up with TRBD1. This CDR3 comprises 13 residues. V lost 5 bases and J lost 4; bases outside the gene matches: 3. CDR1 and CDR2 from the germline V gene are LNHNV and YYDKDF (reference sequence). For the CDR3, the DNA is TGTGCCACCAGCGGACAGGGTTTCACTGAAGCTTTCTTT. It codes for CATSGQGFTEAFF.

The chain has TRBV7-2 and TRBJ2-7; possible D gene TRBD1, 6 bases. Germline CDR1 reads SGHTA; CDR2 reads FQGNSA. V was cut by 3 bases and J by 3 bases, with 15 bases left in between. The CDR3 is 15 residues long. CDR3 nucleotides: TGTGCCAGCAGCTTTTCCACAGGGTACAACTACGAGCAGTACTTC. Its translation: CASSFSTGYNYEQYF. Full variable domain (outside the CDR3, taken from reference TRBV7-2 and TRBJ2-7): GAGVSQSPSNKVTEKGKDVELRCDPISGHTALYWYRQSLGQGLEFLIYFQGNSAPDKSGLPSDRFSAERTGGSVSTLTIQRTQQEDSAVYLCASSFSTGYNYEQYFGPGTRLTVT.

The CDR3, as DNA: TGTGCCAGCGGGCCTAGCGGGGAGGCATCAGATACGCAGTATTTT. Translated, it gives CASGPSGEASDTQYF. The V gene is TRBV11-2, the J gene TRBJ2-3, with 9 bases that match TRBD2. This CDR3 is built from 15 residues. The J segment lost 4 bases and the V segment lost 8 bases, leaving 10 bases of the junction unmatched. The V gene's germline CDR1 is SGHAT and CDR2 FQNNGV.

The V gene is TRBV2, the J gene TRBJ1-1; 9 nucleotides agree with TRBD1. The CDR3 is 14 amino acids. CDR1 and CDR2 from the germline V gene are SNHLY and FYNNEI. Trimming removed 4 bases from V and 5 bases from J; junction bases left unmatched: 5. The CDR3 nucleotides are TGTGCCAGCAGTGGGGGACAGGGAGTAACTGAAGCTTTCTTT. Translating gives CASSGGQGVTEAFF.

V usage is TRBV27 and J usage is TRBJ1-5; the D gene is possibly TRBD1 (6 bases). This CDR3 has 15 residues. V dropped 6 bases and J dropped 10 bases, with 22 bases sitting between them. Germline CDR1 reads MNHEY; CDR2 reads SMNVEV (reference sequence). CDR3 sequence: CASSTTGAGAKPQHF. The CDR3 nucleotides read TGTGCCAGCAGCACAACTGGGGCGGGGGCTAAACCCCAGCATTTT.

CDR3 loop: CASSQSWRGRLLETQYF. The CDR3 nucleotides read TGTGCCAGCAGCCAAAGCTGGCGGGGGCGGCTGTTAGAGACCCAGTACTTC. The gene calls are TRBV7-8 and TRBJ2-5, with TRBD2 as a possible D gene (7 bases). The CDR3 extends over 17 amino acids. Trimming removed 5 bases at V and 4 bases at J, with 23 bases between. CDR1 SGHVS and CDR2 FQNEAQ come from the germline V gene.

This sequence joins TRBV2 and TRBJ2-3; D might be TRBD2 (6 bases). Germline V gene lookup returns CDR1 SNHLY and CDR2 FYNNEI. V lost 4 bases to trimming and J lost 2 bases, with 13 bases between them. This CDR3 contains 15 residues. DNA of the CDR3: TGTGCCAGCAGTGTGCGGGGCTTCTCCACAGATACGCAGTATTTT. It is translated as CASSVRGFSTDTQYF.

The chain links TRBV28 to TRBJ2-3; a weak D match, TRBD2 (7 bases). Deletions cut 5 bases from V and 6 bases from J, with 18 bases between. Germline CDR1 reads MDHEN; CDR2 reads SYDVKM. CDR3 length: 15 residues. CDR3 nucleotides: TGTGCCAGCAGTCTGCTAGGGGGGAGGGATGATACGCAGTATTTT. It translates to CASSLLGGRDDTQYF.

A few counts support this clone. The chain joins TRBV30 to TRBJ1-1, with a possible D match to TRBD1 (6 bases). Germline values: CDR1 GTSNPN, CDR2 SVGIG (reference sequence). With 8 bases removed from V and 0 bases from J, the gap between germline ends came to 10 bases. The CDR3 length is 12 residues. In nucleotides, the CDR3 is TGTGCCGGGGGGCGCATGAACACTGAAGCTTTCTTT. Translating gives CAGGRMNTEAFF.

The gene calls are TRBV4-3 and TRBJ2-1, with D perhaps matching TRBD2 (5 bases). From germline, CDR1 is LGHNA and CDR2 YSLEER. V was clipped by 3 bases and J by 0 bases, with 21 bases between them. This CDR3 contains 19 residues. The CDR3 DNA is TGCGCCAGCAGCCACCCCCCCGTCGGGGAAAGGAGCTCCTACAATGAGCAGTTCTTC. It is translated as CASSHPPVGERSSYNEQFF.

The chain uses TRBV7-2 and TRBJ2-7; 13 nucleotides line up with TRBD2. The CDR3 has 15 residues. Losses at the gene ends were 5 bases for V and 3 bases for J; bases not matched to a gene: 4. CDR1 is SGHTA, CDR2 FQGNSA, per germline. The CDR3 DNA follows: TGTGCCAGCAGCCCAGGGACTAGCGGGATCTACGAGCAGTACTTC. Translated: CASSPGTSGIYEQYF.

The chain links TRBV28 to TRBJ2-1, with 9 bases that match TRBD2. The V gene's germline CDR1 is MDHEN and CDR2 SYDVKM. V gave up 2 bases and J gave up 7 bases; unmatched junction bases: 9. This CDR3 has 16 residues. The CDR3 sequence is CASSLGGASGNNEQFF. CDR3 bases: TGTGCCAGCAGTTTAGGGGGGGCTAGCGGGAATAATGAGCAGTTCTTC.

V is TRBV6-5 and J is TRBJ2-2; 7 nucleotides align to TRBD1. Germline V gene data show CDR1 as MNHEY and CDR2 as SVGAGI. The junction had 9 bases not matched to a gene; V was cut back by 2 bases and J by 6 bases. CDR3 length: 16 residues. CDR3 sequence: CASSYTWAGGSGELFF. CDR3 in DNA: TGTGCCAGCAGTTACACGTGGGCAGGGGGATCCGGGGAGCTGTTTTTT.

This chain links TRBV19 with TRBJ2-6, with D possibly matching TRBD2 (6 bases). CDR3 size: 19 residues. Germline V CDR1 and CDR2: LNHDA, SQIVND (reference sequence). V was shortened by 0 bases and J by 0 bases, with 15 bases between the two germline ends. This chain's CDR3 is CASSIDLGTANSGANVLTF. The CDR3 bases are TGTGCCAGTAGTATAGATCTGGGGACTGCCAACTCTGGGGCCAACGTCCTGACTTTC.

Here the CDR3 reads CASSLGRGNSYNEQFF. CDR3 nucleotide sequence: TGTGCCAGCAGCTTGGGTAGGGGAAACTCCTACAATGAGCAGTTCTTC. The rearrangement uses TRBV5-4 and TRBJ2-1; maybe TRBD1 (5 bases). The CDR3 has 16 amino acids. Trimming cost V 0 bases and J 0 bases, with 10 bases left between them. The germline gives CDR1 SGHNT, CDR2 YYREEE (reference sequence). Combining the CDR3 with reference TRBV5-4 and TRBJ2-1 gives the whole variable domain ETGVTQSPTHLIKTRGQQVTLRCSSQSGHNTVSWYQQALGQGPQFIFQYYREEENGRGNFPPRFSGLQFPNYSSELNVNALELDDSALYLCASSLGRGNSYNEQFFGPGTRLTVL.

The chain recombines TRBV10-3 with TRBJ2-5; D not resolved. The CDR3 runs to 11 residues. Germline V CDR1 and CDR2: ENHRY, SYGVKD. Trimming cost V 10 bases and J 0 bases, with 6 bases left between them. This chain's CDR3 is CATWYQETQYF. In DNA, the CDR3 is TGTGCCACCTGGTACCAAGAGACCCAGTACTTC.

The CDR3 protein is CASTNARTSGTNEQFF. CDR3 bases: TGTGCCAGCACCAACGCACGGACTAGCGGGACCAATGAGCAGTTCTTC. This chain uses TRBV9 with TRBJ2-1, with TRBD2 matching 12 bases. This CDR3 contains 16 residues. With 6 bases clipped from V and 6 bases from J, the junction kept 10 bases outside the gene matches. Per the germline V gene, CDR1 is SGDLS and CDR2 is YYNGEE.

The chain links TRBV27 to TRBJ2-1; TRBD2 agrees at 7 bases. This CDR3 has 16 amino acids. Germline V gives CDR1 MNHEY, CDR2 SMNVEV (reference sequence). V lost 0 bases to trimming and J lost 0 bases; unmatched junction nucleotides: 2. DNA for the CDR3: TGTGCCAGCAGTTTATCAGGCGGGAGCTCCTACAATGAGCAGTTCTTC. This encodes CASSLSGGSSYNEQFF.

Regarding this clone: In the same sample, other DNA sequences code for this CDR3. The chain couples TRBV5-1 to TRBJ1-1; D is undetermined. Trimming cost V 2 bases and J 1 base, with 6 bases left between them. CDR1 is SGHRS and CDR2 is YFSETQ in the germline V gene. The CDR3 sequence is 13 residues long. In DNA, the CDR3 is TGCGCCAGCAGCTTCGATTCGAACACTGAAGCTTTCTTT. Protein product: CASSFDSNTEAFF.

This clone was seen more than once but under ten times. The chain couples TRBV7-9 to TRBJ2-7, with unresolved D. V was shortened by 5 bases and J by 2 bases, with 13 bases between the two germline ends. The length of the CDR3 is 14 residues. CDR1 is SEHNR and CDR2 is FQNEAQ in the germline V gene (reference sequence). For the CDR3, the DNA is TGTGCCAGCAGCGGGGTGGAGACCGCCTACGAGCAGTACTTC. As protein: CASSGVETAYEQYF.

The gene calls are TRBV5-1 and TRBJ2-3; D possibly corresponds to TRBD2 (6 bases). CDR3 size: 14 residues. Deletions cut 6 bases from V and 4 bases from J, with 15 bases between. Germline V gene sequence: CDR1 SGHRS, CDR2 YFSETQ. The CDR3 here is CASKGGRVADTQYF. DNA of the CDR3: TGCGCCAGCAAGGGAGGCAGGGTGGCAGATACGCAGTATTTT.

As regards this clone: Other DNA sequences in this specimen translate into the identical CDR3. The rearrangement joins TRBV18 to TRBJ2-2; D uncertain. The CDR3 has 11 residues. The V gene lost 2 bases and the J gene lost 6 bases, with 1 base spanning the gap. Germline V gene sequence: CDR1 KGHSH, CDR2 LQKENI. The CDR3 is CASSPAGELFF. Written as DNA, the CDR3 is TGTGCCAGCTCACCAGCCGGGGAGCTGTTTTTT.

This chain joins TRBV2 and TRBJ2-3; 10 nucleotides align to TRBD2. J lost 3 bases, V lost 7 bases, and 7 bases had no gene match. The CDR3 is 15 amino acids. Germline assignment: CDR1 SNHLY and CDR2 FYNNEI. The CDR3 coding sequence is TGTGCCAGCACCCTAGCGGGAGTTGCGACAGATACGCAGTATTTT. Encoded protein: CASTLAGVATDTQYF.

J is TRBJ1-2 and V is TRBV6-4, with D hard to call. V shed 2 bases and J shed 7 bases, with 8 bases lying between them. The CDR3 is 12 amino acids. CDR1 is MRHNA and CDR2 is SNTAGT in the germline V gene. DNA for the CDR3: TGTGCCAGCAGTGACGCCGCCGGTGGCTACACCTTC. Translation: CASSDAAGGYTF.

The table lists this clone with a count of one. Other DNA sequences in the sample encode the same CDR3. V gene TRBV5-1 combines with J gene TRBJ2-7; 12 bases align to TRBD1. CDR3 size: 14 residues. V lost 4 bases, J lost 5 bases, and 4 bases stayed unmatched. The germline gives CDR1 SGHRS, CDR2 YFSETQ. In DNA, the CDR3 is TGCGCCAGCAGCGGGGGGACAGGGGGCGACGAGCAGTACTTC. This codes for CASSGGTGGDEQYF.

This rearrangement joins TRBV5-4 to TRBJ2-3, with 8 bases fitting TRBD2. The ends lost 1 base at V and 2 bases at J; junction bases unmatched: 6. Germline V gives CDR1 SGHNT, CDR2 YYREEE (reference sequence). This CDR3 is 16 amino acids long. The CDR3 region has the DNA TGTGCCAGCAGCTTGATTAGCGGGGTCCCCACAGATACGCAGTATTTT. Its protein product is CASSLISGVPTDTQYF.